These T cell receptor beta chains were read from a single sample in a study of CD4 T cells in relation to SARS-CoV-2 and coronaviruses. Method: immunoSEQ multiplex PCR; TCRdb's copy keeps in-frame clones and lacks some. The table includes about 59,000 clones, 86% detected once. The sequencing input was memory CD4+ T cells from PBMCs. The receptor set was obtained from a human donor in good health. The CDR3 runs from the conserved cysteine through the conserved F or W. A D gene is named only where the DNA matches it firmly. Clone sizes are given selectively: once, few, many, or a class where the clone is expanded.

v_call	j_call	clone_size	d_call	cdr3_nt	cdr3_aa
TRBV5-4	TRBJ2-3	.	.	TGTGCCAGCAGCACGCGGGTATCCGGCACAGATACGCAGTATTTT	CASSTRVSGTDTQYF
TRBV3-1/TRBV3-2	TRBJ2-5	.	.	TGTGCCAGCAGCCAAATGAGGAGATTTGAGACCCAGTACTTC	CASSQMRRFETQYF
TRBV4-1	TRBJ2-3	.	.	TGCGCCAGCAAACCAGGGGGGGCAGATACGCAGTATTTT	CASKPGGADTQYF
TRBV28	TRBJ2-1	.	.	TGTGCCAGCAGTTTATATCCGCAGTCGCAGTTCTTC	CASSLYPQSQFF
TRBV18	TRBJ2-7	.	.	TGTGCCAGCTCAAGTTCGGGGCGCGAGCAGTACTTC	CASSSSGREQYF
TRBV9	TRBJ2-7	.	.	TGTGCCAGCAGCGTAGCTACCGGGGCGCCCTACGAGCAGTACTTC	CASSVATGAPYEQYF
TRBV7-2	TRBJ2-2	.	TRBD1	TGTGCCAGCAGTCGCCTCCCGCGACAGGGTGGCGGGGAGCTGTTTTTT	CASSRLPRQGGGELFF
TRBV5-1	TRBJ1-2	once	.	TGCGCCAGCAGCTTGGCCGACACCTACTATGGCTACACCTTC	CASSLADTYYGYTF
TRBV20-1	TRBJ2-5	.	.	TGCAGTGCTAGTGGAGGGTGGCAGACGGAGACCCAGTACTTC	CSASGGWQTETQYF
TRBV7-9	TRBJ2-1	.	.	TGTGCCAGCAGCTCCCCGGCCGGCTACAATGAGCAGTTCTTC	CASSSPAGYNEQFF
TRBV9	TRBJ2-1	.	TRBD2	TGTGCCAGCAGCGTGGACGGGAGCGGGAGGTCCTACAATGAGCAGTTCTTC	CASSVDGSGRSYNEQFF
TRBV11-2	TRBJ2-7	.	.	TGTGCCAGCAGCTTAGGACTCGACTCCTACGAGCAGTACTTC	CASSLGLDSYEQYF
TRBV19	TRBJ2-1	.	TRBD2	TGTGCCAGTAGTTACCGGGGACTAGCGGGAAGGGACTACAATGAGCAGTTCTTC	CASSYRGLAGRDYNEQFF
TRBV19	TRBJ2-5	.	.	TGTGCCAGTAGTATAGATCGGCAAGAGACCCAGTACTTC	CASSIDRQETQYF
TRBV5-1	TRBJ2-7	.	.	TGCGCCAGCAGCTTGTGGGGGGATAGCTCCTACGAGCAGTACTTC	CASSLWGDSSYEQYF
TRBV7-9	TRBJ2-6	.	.	TGTGCCAGCAGCTCCCAAACGGGGGCTGGGGCCAACGTCCTGACTTTC	CASSSQTGAGANVLTF
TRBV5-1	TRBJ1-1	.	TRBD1	TGCGCCAGCAGCTTGGGACAGGGTGGAAACACTGAAGCTTTCTTT	CASSLGQGGNTEAFF
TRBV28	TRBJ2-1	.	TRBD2	TGTGCCAGCAGTTTAGGCGGGAGCTCCTACAATGAGCAGTTCTTC	CASSLGGSSYNEQFF
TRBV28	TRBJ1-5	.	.	TGTGCCAGCAGCTCCAGCGGGACGGGTAATCAGCCCCAGCATTTT	CASSSSGTGNQPQHF
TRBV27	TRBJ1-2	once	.	TGTGCCAGCAGTTTATCGTCGGGGGGCCCTTATGGCTACACCTTC	CASSLSSGGPYGYTF
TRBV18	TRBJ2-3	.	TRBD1	TGTGCCAGCTCACCGGACAGGGGGCGCAGAGATACGCAGTATTTT	CASSPDRGRRDTQYF
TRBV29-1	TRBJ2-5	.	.	TGCAGCGTTGGTGGGGGTAGAAGGGAGACCCAGTACTTC	CSVGGGRRETQYF
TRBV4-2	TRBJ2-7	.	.	TGTGCCAGCAGCCAGGACCGGGACCCCGCCTACGAGCAGTACTTC	CASSQDRDPAYEQYF
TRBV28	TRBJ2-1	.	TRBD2	TGTGCCAGCGCGCTACGACTAGCGTCTACTGAGCAGTTCTTC	CASALRLASTEQFF
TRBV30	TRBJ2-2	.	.	TGTGCCTGGAGTCGGGACAGCGGGACCGGGGAGCTGTTTTTT	CAWSRDSGTGELFF
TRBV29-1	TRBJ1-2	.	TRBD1	TGCAGCGTTTTCTCCGGGACAGGGAGCTATGGCTACACCTTC	CSVFSGTGSYGYTF
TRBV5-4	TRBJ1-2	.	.	TGTGCCAGCAGCTTGGCCGGCGCGGGCTATGGCTACACCTTC	CASSLAGAGYGYTF
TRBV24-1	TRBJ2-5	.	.	TGTGCCACCAGTGAACAGAACAGGGCGCGGGGAGAGACCCAGTACTTC	CATSEQNRARGETQYF
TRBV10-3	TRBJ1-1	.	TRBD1	TGTGCCATCAGGCCGACAGGGGGGCAGAACACTGAAGCTTTCTTT	CAIRPTGGQNTEAFF
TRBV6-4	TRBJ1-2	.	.	TGTGCCAGCAGTGACTCGATCCAGGGGAAGAAGGGCTACACCTTC	CASSDSIQGKKGYTF
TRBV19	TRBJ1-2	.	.	TGTGCCAGTAGTTGGCCTTATGGCTACACCTTC	CASSWPYGYTF
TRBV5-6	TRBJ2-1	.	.	TGTGCCAGCAGCCCGCGGTTTGGGTTACACAATGAGCAGTTCTTC	CASSPRFGLHNEQFF
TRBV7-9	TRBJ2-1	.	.	TGTGCCAGCAGCCCTTTTAGAGGGAGCTCCTACAATGAGCAGTTCTTC	CASSPFRGSSYNEQFF
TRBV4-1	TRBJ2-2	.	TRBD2	TGCGCCAGCAGAGAAAGCGGGACTATCCCCGGGGAGCTGTTTTTT	CASRESGTIPGELFF
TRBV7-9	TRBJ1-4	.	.	TGTGCCAGCAGCTTAGTGGGGGCTAATGAAAAACTGTTTTTT	CASSLVGANEKLFF
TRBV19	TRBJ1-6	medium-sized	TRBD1	TGTGCCAGTACGGAAGACAGGGGCCGGTCACCCCTCCACTTT	CASTEDRGRSPLHF
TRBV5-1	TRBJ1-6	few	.	TGCGCCAGCAGCTTGGATAGCGACGGAAAGATCCACTTT	CASSLDSDGKIHF
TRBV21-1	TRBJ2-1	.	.	TGTGCCAGCAGCAAAGGAGTAGCGGGAGCCTACAATGAGCAGTTCTTC	CASSKGVAGAYNEQFF
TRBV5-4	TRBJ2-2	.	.	TGTGCCAGCAGCTTTCTTCCCCTGATGGCAAGGGGGACTACCGGGGAGCTGTTTTTT	CASSFLPLMARGTTGELFF
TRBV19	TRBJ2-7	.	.	TGTGCCAGTAGTATAGACACAAGAGGTACCTACGAGCAGTACTTC	CASSIDTRGTYEQYF
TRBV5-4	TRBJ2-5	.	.	TGTGCCAGCAGCTCCGGGACGCTACTCTCCCAAGAGACCCAGTACTTC	CASSSGTLLSQETQYF
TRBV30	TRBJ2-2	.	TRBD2	TGTGCCTGGAGTGGCCCTAGCGGGATCACCACCGGGGAGCTGTTTTTT	CAWSGPSGITTGELFF
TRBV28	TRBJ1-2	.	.	TGTGCCAGCAGTTTAGCGTTAGCAAATTCCAACTATGGCTACACCTTC	CASSLALANSNYGYTF
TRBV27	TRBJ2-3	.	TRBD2	TGTGCCAGCAGTTTAGCTGCTAGCGGGAGGAAGATAGTCACAGATACGCAGTATTTT	CASSLAASGRKIVTDTQYF
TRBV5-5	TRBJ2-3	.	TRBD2	TGTGCCAGCAGCTTTGAGCGGGAGGGCCATTATACGCAGTATTTT	CASSFEREGHYTQYF
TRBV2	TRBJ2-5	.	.	TGTGCCAGCAGCTGGGGCAGACAAGAGACCCAGTACTTC	CASSWGRQETQYF
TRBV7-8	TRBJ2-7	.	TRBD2	TGTGCCAGCAGCTACGAGAGGACGGGGGGGCAGTACTTC	CASSYERTGGQYF
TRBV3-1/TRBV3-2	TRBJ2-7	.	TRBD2	TGTGCCAGCAGTCGACTAGCGGGAGGTGTTTACGAGCAGTACTTC	CASSRLAGGVYEQYF
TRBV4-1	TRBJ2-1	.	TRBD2	TGCGCCAGCAGCCCAATCGGACGACTAGCGGGAGCCAATGAGCAGTTCTTC	CASSPIGRLAGANEQFF
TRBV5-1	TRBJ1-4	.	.	TGCGCCAGCAGCGCCGAGAGCGGAAAACTGTTTTTT	CASSAESGKLFF
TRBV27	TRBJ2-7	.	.	TGTGCCAGCAGTGCCCGGGACATAACCTACGAGCAGTACTTC	CASSARDITYEQYF
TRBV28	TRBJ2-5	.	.	TGTGCCGCTGGGGAAGCCCAAGAGACCCAGTACTTC	CAAGEAQETQYF
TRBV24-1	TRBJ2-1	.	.	TGTGCCACCGGCGGGGCTGGGGGGAATGAGCAGTTCTTC	CATGGAGGNEQFF
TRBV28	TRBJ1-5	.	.	TGTGCCAGCACCACCCCCGGGGGGCCCCAGCATTTT	CASTTPGGPQHF
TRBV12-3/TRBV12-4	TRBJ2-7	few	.	TGTGCCAGCAGCCGCGTCTCACCCTACGAGCAGTACTTC	CASSRVSPYEQYF
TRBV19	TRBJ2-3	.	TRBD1	TGTGCCAGTAGCGTGACAGGGATAACAGATACGCAGTATTTT	CASSVTGITDTQYF
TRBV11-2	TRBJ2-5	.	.	TGTGCCAGCAGCTTAGTTCTAGCGACCGAGACCCAGTACTTC	CASSLVLATETQYF
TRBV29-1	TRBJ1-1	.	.	TGCAGCGTCCACCCCGGGACCCCAGAGGGTGCTTTCTTT	CSVHPGTPEGAFF
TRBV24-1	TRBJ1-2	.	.	TGTGCCACCAGTGATTTGAACAGGAACTATGGCTACACCTTC	CATSDLNRNYGYTF
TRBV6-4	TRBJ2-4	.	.	TGTGCCAGCAGCGAAGGACTAGCCAAAAACATTCAGTACTTC	CASSEGLAKNIQYF